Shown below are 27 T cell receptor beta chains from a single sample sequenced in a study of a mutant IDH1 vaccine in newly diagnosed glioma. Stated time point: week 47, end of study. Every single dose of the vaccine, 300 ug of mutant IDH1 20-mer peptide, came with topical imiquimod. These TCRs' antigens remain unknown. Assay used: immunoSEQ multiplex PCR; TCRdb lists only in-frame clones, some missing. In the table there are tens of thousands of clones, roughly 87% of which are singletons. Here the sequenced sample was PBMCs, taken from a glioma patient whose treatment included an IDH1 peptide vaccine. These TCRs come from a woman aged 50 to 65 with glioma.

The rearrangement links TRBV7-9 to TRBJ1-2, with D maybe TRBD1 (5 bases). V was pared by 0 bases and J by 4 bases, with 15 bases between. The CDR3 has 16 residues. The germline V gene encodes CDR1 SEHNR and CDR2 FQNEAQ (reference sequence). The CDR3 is CASSLAIGQGGYGYTF. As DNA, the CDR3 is TGTGCCAGCAGCTTAGCCATCGGGCAGGGAGGCTATGGCTACACCTTC. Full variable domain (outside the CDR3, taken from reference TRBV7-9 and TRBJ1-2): DTGVSQNPRHKITKRGQNVTFRCDPISEHNRLYWYRQTLGQGPEFLTYFQNEAQLEKSRLLSDRFSAERPKGSFSTLEIQRTEQGDSAMYLCASSLAIGQGGYGYTFGSGTRLTVV.

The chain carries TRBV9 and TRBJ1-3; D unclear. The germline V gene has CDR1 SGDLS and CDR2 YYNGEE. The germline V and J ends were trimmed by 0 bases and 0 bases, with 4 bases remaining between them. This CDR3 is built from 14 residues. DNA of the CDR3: TGTGCCAGCAGCGTAGACCACTCTGGAAACACCATATATTTT. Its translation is CASSVDHSGNTIYF.

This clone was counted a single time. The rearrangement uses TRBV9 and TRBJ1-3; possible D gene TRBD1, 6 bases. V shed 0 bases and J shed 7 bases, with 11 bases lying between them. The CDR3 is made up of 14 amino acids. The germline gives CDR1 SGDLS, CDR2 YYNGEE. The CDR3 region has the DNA TGTGCCAGCAGCGTAGGGGGGCTAGGGAACACCATATATTTT. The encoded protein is CASSVGGLGNTIYF.

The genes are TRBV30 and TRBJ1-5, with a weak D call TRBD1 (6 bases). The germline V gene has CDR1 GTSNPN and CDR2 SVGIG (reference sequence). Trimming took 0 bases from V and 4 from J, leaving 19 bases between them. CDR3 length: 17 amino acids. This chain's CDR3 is CAWSVTLGRGLNQPQHF. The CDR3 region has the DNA TGTGCCTGGAGTGTGACACTGGGCAGGGGCCTAAATCAGCCCCAGCATTTT.

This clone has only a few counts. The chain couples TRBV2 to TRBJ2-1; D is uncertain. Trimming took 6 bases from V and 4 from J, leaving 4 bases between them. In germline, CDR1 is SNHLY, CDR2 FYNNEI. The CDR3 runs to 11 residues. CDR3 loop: CASRDYNEQFF. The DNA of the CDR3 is TGTGCCAGCAGAGATTACAATGAGCAGTTCTTC.

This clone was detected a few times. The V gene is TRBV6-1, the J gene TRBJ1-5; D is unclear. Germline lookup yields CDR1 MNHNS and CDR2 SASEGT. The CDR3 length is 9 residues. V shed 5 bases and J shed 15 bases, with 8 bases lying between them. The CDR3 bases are TGTGCCAGCAGTTACCCCACGCATTTT. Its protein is CASSYPTHF.

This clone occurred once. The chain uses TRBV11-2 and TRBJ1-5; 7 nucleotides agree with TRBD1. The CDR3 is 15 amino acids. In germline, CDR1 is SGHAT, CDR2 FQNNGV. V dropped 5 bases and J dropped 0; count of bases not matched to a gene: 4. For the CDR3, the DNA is TGTGCCAGCAGCCTGGGACAGTATAGCAATCAGCCCCAGCATTTT. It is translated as CASSLGQYSNQPQHF.

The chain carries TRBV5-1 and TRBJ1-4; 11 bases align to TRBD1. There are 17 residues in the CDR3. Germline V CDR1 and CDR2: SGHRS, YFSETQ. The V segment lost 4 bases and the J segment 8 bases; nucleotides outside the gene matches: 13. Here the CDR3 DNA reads TGCGCCAGCAGCACCGGACAGGGGGCGCAGAGTTGGGAAAAACTGTTTTTT. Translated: CASSTGQGAQSWEKLFF.

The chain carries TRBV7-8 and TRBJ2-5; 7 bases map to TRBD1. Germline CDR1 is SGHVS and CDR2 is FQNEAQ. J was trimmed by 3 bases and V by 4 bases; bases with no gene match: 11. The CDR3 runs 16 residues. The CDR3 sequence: CASSWVGRGWEETQYF. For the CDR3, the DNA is TGTGCCAGCAGCTGGGTGGGCAGGGGGTGGGAAGAGACCCAGTACTTC.

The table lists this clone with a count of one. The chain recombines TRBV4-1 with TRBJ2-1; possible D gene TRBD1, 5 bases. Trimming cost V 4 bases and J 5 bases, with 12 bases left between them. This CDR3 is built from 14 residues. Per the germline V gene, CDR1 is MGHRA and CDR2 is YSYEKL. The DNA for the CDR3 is TGCGCCAGCAGCCCCCGAGACAGCGACAATGAGCAGTTCTTC. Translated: CASSPRDSDNEQFF.

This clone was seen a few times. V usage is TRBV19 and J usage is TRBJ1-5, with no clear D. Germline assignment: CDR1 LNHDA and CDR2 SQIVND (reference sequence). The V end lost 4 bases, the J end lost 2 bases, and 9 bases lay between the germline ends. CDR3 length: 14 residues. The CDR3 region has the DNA TGTGCCAGTAGTAAGGCAGCTCGCAATCAGCCCCAGCATTTT. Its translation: CASSKAARNQPQHF.

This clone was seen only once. The CDR3 spells CASSQGGGAVDEQYF. DNA for the CDR3: TGTGCCAGCAGCCAAGGGGGCGGGGCGGTTGACGAGCAGTACTTC. V usage is TRBV4-2 and J usage is TRBJ2-7, with D possibly matching TRBD2 (6 bases). Germline lookup yields CDR1 LGHNA and CDR2 YNFKEQ. The CDR3 is 15 residues long. V was cut by 1 base and J by 5 bases, with 15 bases left in between.

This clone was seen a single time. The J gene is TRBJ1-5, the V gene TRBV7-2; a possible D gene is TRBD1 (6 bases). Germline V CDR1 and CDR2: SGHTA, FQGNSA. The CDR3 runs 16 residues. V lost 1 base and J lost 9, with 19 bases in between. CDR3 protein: CASSLVGGKGGWPQHF. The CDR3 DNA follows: TGTGCCAGCAGCTTAGTTGGCGGTAAAGGGGGGTGGCCCCAGCATTTT.

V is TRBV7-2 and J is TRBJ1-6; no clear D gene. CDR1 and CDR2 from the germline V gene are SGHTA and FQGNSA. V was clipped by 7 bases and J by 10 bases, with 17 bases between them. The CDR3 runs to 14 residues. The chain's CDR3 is CASTNGSPGSPLHF. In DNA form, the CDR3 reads TGTGCCAGCACCAACGGGTCCCCGGGATCACCCCTCCACTTT.

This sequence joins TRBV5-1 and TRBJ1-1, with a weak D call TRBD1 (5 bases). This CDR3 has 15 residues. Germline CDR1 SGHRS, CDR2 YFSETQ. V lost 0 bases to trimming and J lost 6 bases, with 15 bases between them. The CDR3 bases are TGCGCCAGCAGCTTGGAGGCAGGGATGTCCGCTGAAGCTTTCTTT. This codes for CASSLEAGMSAEAFF.

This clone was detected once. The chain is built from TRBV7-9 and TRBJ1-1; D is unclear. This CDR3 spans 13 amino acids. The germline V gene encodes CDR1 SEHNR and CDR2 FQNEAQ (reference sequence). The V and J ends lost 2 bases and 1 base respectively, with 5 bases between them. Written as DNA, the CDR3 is TGTGCCAGCAGCTTAATCGCGAACACTGAAGCTTTCTTT. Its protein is CASSLIANTEAFF.

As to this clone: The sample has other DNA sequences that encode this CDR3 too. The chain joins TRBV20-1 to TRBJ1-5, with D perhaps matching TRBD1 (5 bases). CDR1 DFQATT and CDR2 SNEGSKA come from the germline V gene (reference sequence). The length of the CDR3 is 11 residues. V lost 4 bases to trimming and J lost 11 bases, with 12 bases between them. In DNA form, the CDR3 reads TGCAGTGCTATTAACCAAGGGGCCCAGCATTTT. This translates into CSAINQGAQHF.

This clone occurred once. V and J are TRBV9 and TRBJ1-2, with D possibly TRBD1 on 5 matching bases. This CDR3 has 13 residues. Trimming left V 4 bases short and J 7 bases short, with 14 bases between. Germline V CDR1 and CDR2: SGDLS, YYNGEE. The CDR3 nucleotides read TGTGCCAGCAGCCGGGACCCAGAGAGTGGCTACACCTTC. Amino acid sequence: CASSRDPESGYTF.

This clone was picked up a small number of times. CDR3 residues: CASMDLVEGAQYF. The CDR3 DNA is TGTGCCAGCATGGACCTTGTGGAGGGGGCGCAGTATTTT. This chain connects TRBV2 to TRBJ2-3; D tentatively reads TRBD1 or TRBD2 (6 bases each). Deletions cut 7 bases from V and 10 bases from J, with 18 bases between. CDR1 is SNHLY, CDR2 FYNNEI, per germline. The CDR3 totals 13 residues.

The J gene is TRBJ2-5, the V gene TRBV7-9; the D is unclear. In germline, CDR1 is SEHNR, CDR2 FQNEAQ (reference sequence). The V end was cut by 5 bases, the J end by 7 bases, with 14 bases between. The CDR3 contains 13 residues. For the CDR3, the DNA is TGTGCCAGCAGCCTAACAGCTCGCGGGACCCAGTACTTC. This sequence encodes CASSLTARGTQYF.

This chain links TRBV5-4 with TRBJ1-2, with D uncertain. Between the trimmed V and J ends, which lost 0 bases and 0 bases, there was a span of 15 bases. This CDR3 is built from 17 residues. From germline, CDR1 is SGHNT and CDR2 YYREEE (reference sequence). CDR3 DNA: TGTGCCAGCAGCTTGGTTTATAGAGGGCAGGCTAACTATGGCTACACCTTC. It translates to CASSLVYRGQANYGYTF.

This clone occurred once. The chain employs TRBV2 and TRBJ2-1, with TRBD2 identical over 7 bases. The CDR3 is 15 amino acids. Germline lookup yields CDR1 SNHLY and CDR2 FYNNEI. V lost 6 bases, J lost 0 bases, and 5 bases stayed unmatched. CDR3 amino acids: CASRVGGSSYNEQFF. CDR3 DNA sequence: TGTGCCAGCAGGGTGGGGGGGAGCTCCTACAATGAGCAGTTCTTC.

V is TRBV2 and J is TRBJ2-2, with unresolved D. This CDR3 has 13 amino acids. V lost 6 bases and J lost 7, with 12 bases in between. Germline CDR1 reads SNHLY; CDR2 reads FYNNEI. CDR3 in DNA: TGTGCCAGCAGCTGGACGGAAAGCGGGGAGCTGTTTTTT. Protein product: CASSWTESGELFF.

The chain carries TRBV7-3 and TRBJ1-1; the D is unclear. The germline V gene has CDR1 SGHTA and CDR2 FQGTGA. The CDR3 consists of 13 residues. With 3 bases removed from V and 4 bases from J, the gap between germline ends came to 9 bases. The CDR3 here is CASSLAPGTEAFF. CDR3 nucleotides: TGTGCCAGCAGCTTGGCCCCAGGCACTGAAGCTTTCTTT.

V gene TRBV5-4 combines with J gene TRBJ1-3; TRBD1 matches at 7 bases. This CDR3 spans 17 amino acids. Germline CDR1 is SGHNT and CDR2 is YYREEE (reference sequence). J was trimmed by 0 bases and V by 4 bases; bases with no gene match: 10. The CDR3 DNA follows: TGTGCCAGCAGCAGCTTGGGACAGATGCTCTCTGGAAACACCATATATTTT. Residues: CASSSLGQMLSGNTIYF.

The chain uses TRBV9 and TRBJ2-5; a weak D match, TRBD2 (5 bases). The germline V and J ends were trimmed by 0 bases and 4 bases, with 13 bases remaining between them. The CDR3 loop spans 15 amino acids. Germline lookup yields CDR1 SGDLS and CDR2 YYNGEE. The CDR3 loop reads CASSVAVGGRETQYF. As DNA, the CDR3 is TGTGCCAGCAGCGTAGCTGTCGGCGGGCGAGAGACCCAGTACTTC.

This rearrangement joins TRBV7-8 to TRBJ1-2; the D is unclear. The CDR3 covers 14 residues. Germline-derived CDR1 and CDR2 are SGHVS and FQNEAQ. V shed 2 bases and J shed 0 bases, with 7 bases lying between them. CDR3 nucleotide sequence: TGTGCCAGCAGCTTATCCTCGACTAACTATGGCTACACCTTC. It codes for CASSLSSTNYGYTF.